This TCR beta chain was profiled in a study of human T cells and chemical hapten exposure (dated by TCRdb to the early 2020s). As for the study more broadly: For sensitization, 2% DPC in acetone was applied to an approximately 2 cm by approximately 2 cm area of upper inner arm skin. Throughout the study period of around 24 weeks, patients also received therapeutic DPC doses to the scalp every week. Patch testing was performed on the upper back with Finn chambers containing 0.01% DPC, and the patch tests were scored after 6 days according to International Contact Dermatitis Research Group standards. Alopecia areata with under or over 50% scalp involvement, alopecia totalis and alopecia universalis were represented in the patient cohort, which was mostly female. The libraries were sequenced as a pool, and the TCR yield per sample differed mostly because of small variations in library volumes within the pool. This study followed changes in the peripheral blood TCR repertoire in vivo during primary and secondary sensitization of alopecia patients to the hapten diphenylcyclopropenone (DPC). Patient blood was sampled pre-sensitization (week 0) and at 2, 6 and about 24 weeks after DPC sensitization. For TCR sequencing, blood came from 25 to 35 alopecia patients at anywhere from one to four time points (pre-sensitization, 2, 6 and 24 weeks). What the study reported, not specific to this receptor: DPC sensitization did not change the number of TCRs with a frequency above 1 in 1000, and there was no evidence of changes in global repertoire structure. Alopecia, a presumed autoimmune disease, was present in all patients, so the immune response of the patients might differ from that of healthy individuals. Significantly more large CDR3 similarity clusters were formed by expanded TCRs than by pre-sensitization or healthy control sets, consistent with antigen-driven responses. Patch test score was positively correlated with the number of PT1 expanded TCRs, with significance at thresholds 8, 16 and 32 but not at 4. Repeated subsampling changed both the strength of the expansion versus patch-test correlation and the threshold at which that correlation became significant.

The CDR3 goes from the cysteine to the phenylalanine over 16 residues. The sequence is cut down to CDR3 DNA, 48 bases in frame from base 1. Compared with germline, V lacks 0 bases and J lacks 2 bases; bases without a gene match: 5. From a lookup of the germline V gene, CDR1 and CDR2 are MRHNA and SNTAGT. The time point tag for this specimen amounts to: patch test 2, 6 weeks after DPC sensitization. The sample's treatment or condition label, in plain terms: therapeutic diphenylcyclopropenone sensitization with weekly scalp DPC. Blood at each patch-test visit was drawn before the patch test was applied. Patients were considered eligible if aged 18 to 70, diagnosed with alopecia and deemed suitable for DPC therapy, and patients were excluded if pregnant. Total RNA was extracted from unfractionated whole blood that had been collected in Tempus Blood RNA tubes. This clonotype is categorized as medium-sized (0.01 to 0.1%). Its binding antigen is unknown. No quality values exist for individual bases; no much larger clone is one base distant.

Library method: RACE. Sequenced using a NextSeq 500. Library preparation attached unique molecular identifiers to individual cDNA molecules for quantitative, reproducible TCR counting. From each blood RNA sample, both TCR alpha and TCR beta chains were sequenced. Per the original workflow: Samples had a median of roughly 91,000 TCRs, with a range from roughly 23,224 to 700,000. V, J and CDR3 annotation of the TCR reads was performed with the Decombinator software suite. Every sample was subsampled to the same number of TCRs (28,000) for the PS versus PT1 abundance plots. Expanded TCRs were defined as absent before sensitization and observed at least eight times at the 2-week time point. TCRdb reanalyzed the raw reads on its own, using fastp at Q25 for trimming and MiXCR for clone calling, and kept in-frame beta chains. Every distinct CDR3 protein forms one entry, paired with its most common genes and DNA. These V and J calls originate from TCRdb's pipeline instead of the authors' own analysis. In all, the sample holds some 96,000 distinct CDR3 sequences, and about 9.3% of those were seen once. Just over 2% of the sample is taken by the ten largest.

Sample: whole blood, taken in connection with sensitization to the hapten diphenylcyclopropenone (DPC). The TCR comes from a woman aged 40 to 50 with alopecia areata. Some clones in this sample may be carry-over from other donors' samples. Recombination linked TRBV6-4 to TRBJ2-3; 7 nucleotides in the junction match TRBD2. The nucleotide sequence is given as TGTGCCAGCAGTGACTCGGCTAGCGGACACACAGATACGCAGTATTTT. Translated, it gives CASSDSASGHTDTQYF.